This TCR beta chain is from a study of blood T cells in healthy people across ages. For the study at large: Roughly one uniquely barcoded beta molecule per two T cells was captured.

Every participating donor contributed 8.5 to 10 milliliters of peripheral blood through a draw. Through a sample-barcoded 5' primer and a J-beta primer mix, a second PCR was run for roughly 6 to 11 cycles. TCRdb reprocessed the 5' RACE reads via MiXCR and lists one record per CDR3 protein. The table has 600,000 to 1,000,000 distinct CDR3 sequences, 58% seen once. V lost 2 bases and J 0 bases, leaving 8 bases between the germline ends. The germline V gene encodes CDR1 DFQATT and CDR2 SNEGSKA (reference sequence). This CDR3 has 13 amino acids. This clonotype was sampled from a man younger than 45 in good health. V is TRBV20-1 and J is TRBJ2-7; D may be TRBD1 (6 bases). The sequencing sample was made of blood. CDR3 region: CSARRGSSYEQYF. The DNA for the CDR3 is TGCAGTGCTAGAAGGGGGAGCTCCTACGAGCAGTACTTC.